This T cell receptor beta chain was sequenced in a study of shared clonotypes between healthy human individuals. V was pared by 6 bases and J by 2 bases, with 23 bases between. The CDR3 loop spans 18 amino acids. Germline V gives CDR1 SGHTA, CDR2 FQGNSA. Study results and limitations: The sharing of about 5% of naive CD4 clonotypes was seen across a few donors.

A single count supports this clone. Its antigen is not known. Sequencing was performed with immunoSEQ multiplex PCR; in TCRdb, only in-frame clones are kept and a portion is missing. The sample records about 600,000 clones, roughly 97% being singletons. The chain is built from TRBV7-2 and TRBJ2-1; possible D gene TRBD2, 6 bases. Sample: naive CD4+ T cells sorted from blood. Subset indicated: CD45RA+ positively selected. The clonotype comes from a woman aged 25-40 years in good health. CDR3 sequence: CASSTPYGSSATYNEQFF. As DNA, the CDR3 is TGTGCCAGCAGTACCCCATATGGGTCTAGCGCGACCTACAATGAGCAGTTCTTC.